The clone carrying this T cell receptor beta chain appeared a few times. Germline assignment: CDR1 SEHNR and CDR2 FQNEAQ (reference sequence). The CDR3 length is 18 residues. The V end was cut by 3 bases, the J end by 6 bases, with 26 bases between. The data are from a study of regulatory T cells in long-lasting Graves disease. Time point here: persistent/refractory GD, antithyroid drugs over 5 years with positive TRAb. PBMC-derived RNA was used for the TCR library. iRepertoire HTBI primers and Arm-PCR of CDR3 regions built TCR beta libraries. TCRdb recomputed calls from the multiplex PCR reads with MiXCR, one row per CDR3 protein. Among hundreds of thousands of distinct CDR3 sequences listed, around 19% were seen once.

The TCR was taken from a female donor with Graves disease. Sequences were derived from peripheral blood mononuclear cells (PBMCs), sampled when the disease was refractory, from a patient treated with antithyroid drugs. The chain is built from TRBV7-9 and TRBJ2-5; D is perhaps TRBD2 (6 bases). CDR3 loop: CASSFTPGGARRAQTQYF. In DNA form, the CDR3 reads TGTGCCAGCAGCTTTACTCCCGGGGGAGCGCGCAGGGCACAGACCCAGTACTTC.